The 28 T cell receptor beta chains presented below share a single source sample, sequenced in a study of T cells in Graves' hyperthyroidism and ophthalmopathy. The source material, RNA transcripts, was used to amplify TCR beta CDR3 regions. The TCR CDR3 first-round RT-PCR relied on the HTBI primer set. TCRdb ran MiXCR on the multiplex PCR reads and lists one entry per CDR3 protein. The data show fewer than 700,000 distinct CDR3 sequences, 15% to 20% seen once. The source material was blood. The receptors derive from a woman aged 25 to 45 with Graves' hyperthyroidism.

The chain couples TRBV3-1 to TRBJ2-3, with TRBD2 as a possible D gene (5 bases). The V end was cut by 4 bases, the J end by 6 bases, with 8 bases between. The CDR3 runs 12 residues. Germline-derived CDR1 and CDR2 are LGHDT and YNNKEL (reference sequence). The CDR3 reads CASSRGPDTQYF. In DNA form, the CDR3 reads TGTGCCAGCAGCCGAGGGCCGGATACGCAGTATTTT.

This clonotype has a handful of counts. This chain links TRBV7-2 with TRBJ1-1; TRBD1 matches at 7 bases. Unmatched junction bases numbered 5, after V lost 5 bases and J lost 5 bases. CDR1 is SGHTA, CDR2 FQGNSA, per germline. There are 13 residues in the CDR3. The CDR3 region is CASSTQGWTEAFF. The DNA for the CDR3 is TGTGCCAGCAGCACACAGGGGTGGACTGAAGCTTTCTTT.

The V and J genes are TRBV20-1 and TRBJ2-7; D remains unclear. The V end was cut by 3 bases, the J end by 3 bases, with 12 bases between. Germline values: CDR1 DFQATT, CDR2 SNEGSKA (reference sequence). The CDR3 contains 13 residues. The DNA for the CDR3 is TGCAGTGCTAGGTCCGCAACACACTACGAGCAGTACTTC. Residues: CSARSATHYEQYF.

The table lists this clonotype with a few counts. This chain uses TRBV20-1 with TRBJ2-7; no clear D gene. CDR1 and CDR2 from the germline V gene are DFQATT and SNEGSKA (reference sequence). This CDR3 comprises 13 residues. The V end lost 0 bases, the J end lost 3 bases, and 9 bases lay between the germline ends. CDR3 protein: CSARDIRSYEQYF. The CDR3 DNA follows: TGCAGTGCTAGAGATATACGTAGCTACGAGCAGTACTTC.

The rearrangement links TRBV20-1 to TRBJ2-3; 9 bases match TRBD2. With V trimmed by 3 bases and J by 4 bases, 8 bases remained unmatched. This CDR3 region has 15 residues. Germline V gene sequence: CDR1 DFQATT, CDR2 SNEGSKA (reference sequence). The CDR3, as DNA: TGCAGTGCTAGCCTAGGCGGGAGGGCCTCAGATACGCAGTATTTT. Translated, it gives CSASLGGRASDTQYF.

This clonotype has just a few counts. The chain joins TRBV11-3 to TRBJ2-2; the D is unclear. Germline V lookup: CDR1 SGHNT, CDR2 YENEEA. V lost 4 bases and J lost 6, with 6 bases in between. The CDR3 loop spans 12 amino acids. CDR3 coding DNA: TGTGCCAGCAGCTCACAGCCCGGGGAGCTGTTTTTT. It translates to CASSSQPGELFF.

J is TRBJ1-1 and V is TRBV5-6; D remains unclear. This CDR3 region has 14 residues. CDR1 and CDR2 from the germline V gene are SGHDT and YYEEEE. The V gene lost 1 base and the J gene lost 0 bases, with 7 bases spanning the gap. The CDR3 DNA is TGTGCCAGCAGCTTGATGTCCCTGAACACTGAAGCTTTCTTT. It translates to CASSLMSLNTEAFF.

This clonotype was found many times. The DNA for the CDR3 is TGTGCCAGCAGCCAAGACGATATCGGAGATACGCAGTATTTT. Translated, it gives CASSQDDIGDTQYF. V is TRBV3-1 and J is TRBJ2-3; D remains unclear. Trimming cost V 0 bases and J 5 bases, with 9 bases left between them. This CDR3 spans 14 amino acids. Germline loops: CDR1 LGHDT, CDR2 YNNKEL (reference sequence).

The rearrangement links TRBV5-5 to TRBJ2-5; D gene uncertain. The V and J ends lost 4 bases and 3 bases respectively, with 16 bases between them. This CDR3 is built from 15 residues. From germline, CDR1 is SGHKS and CDR2 YYEKEE (reference sequence). The CDR3 region is CASSPPTVNEETQYF. The CDR3 DNA reads as TGTGCCAGCAGCCCTCCTACGGTTAACGAAGAGACCCAGTACTTC.

This chain connects TRBV13 to TRBJ2-3; 13 bases are shared with TRBD2. The CDR3 length is 18 residues. From germline, CDR1 is PRHDT and CDR2 FYEKMQ (reference sequence). The J segment lost 6 bases and the V segment lost 4 bases, leaving 13 bases of the junction unmatched. The CDR3 loop is CASSSTLGLAGAPDTQYF. The CDR3 DNA reads as TGTGCCAGCAGCTCGACCCTTGGACTAGCGGGAGCCCCCGATACGCAGTATTTT.

This clonotype occurred many times. The chain employs TRBV28 and TRBJ2-2; no reliable D call. V was clipped by 3 bases and J by 2 bases, with 10 bases between them. The CDR3 sequence is 15 residues long. The germline V gene has CDR1 MDHEN and CDR2 SYDVKM. CDR3 in DNA: TGTGCCAGCAGTTTGGAACAGATAAACACCGGGGAGCTGTTTTTT. Residues: CASSLEQINTGELFF.

Only a few counts were recorded for this clonotype. The chain has TRBV5-1 and TRBJ2-2; D is uncertain. The CDR3 has 14 amino acids. V gave up 0 bases and J gave up 6 bases, with 9 bases separating them. Per germline, CDR1 SGHRS and CDR2 YFSETQ. CDR3 coding DNA: TGCGCCAGCAGCTTGGGGGCGAATTCCGGGGAGCTGTTTTTT. This gives the protein CASSLGANSGELFF.

This clonotype was counted only a few times. This sequence joins TRBV6-1 and TRBJ1-1, with 7 bases aligning to TRBD1. Germline lookup yields CDR1 MNHNS and CDR2 SASEGT. The CDR3 is 11 amino acids. V dropped 5 bases and J dropped 9; count of bases not matched to a gene: 3. The CDR3 DNA reads as TGTGCCAGCAGTTCGACAGGGAAAGCTTTCTTT. It codes for CASSSTGKAFF.

This clonotype came up many times. The V call is TRBV28, the J call TRBJ1-1, with D perhaps TRBD1 (6 bases). The CDR3 sequence is 13 residues long. V lost 6 bases and J 3 bases, leaving 11 bases between the germline ends. CDR1 is MDHEN and CDR2 is SYDVKM in the germline V gene. The CDR3 region has the DNA TGTGCCAGCAGGCAATCAGGGGACACTGAAGCTTTCTTT. Its protein is CASRQSGDTEAFF.

This clonotype appeared many times. The V call is TRBV15, the J call TRBJ1-1; possible D gene TRBD1, 6 bases. The CDR3 is 15 residues long. The V end was cut by 3 bases, the J end by 0 bases, with 11 bases between. Germline CDR1 is LNHNV and CDR2 is YYDKDF (reference sequence). The CDR3 here is CATSRRGQMNTEAFF. The CDR3 DNA follows: TGTGCCACCAGCAGGCGAGGACAGATGAACACTGAAGCTTTCTTT.

This clonotype was seen many times. V gene TRBV7-2 combines with J gene TRBJ2-3; D is uncertain. CDR1 is SGHTA and CDR2 is FQGNSA in the germline V gene. This CDR3 is 15 amino acids long. Trimming took off 1 base at V and 3 bases at J, with 11 bases between the two ends. CDR3 amino acids: CASSLERFRTDTQYF. CDR3 DNA: TGTGCCAGCAGCTTAGAACGGTTTCGTACAGATACGCAGTATTTT.

This clonotype was picked up many times. The chain combines TRBV7-9 with TRBJ2-1; possible D gene TRBD2, 5 bases. V was shortened by 1 base and J by 5 bases, with 9 bases between the two germline ends. There are 14 residues in the CDR3. Germline V gene data show CDR1 as SEHNR and CDR2 as FQNEAQ (reference sequence). The CDR3 DNA is TGTGCCAGCAGCTTAGGACTGCGGGACAATGAGCAGTTCTTC. Amino acid sequence: CASSLGLRDNEQFF.

The sample holds a few counts of this clonotype. The rearrangement uses TRBV19 and TRBJ2-1; 9 bases map to TRBD2. The CDR3 sequence is 14 residues long. Per the germline V gene, CDR1 is LNHDA and CDR2 is SQIVND (reference sequence). With 4 bases clipped from V and 5 bases from J, the junction kept 3 bases outside the gene matches. The CDR3 DNA follows: TGTGCCAGTAGTACTCTAGCGGGACACAATGAGCAGTTCTTC. Its translation: CASSTLAGHNEQFF.

V gene TRBV7-9 combines with J gene TRBJ2-3; D unresolved. Germline assignment: CDR1 SEHNR and CDR2 FQNEAQ (reference sequence). This CDR3 spans 11 amino acids. V was cut by 3 bases and J by 14 bases, with 12 bases left in between. The CDR3 here is CASSFGGPGYF. CDR3 sequence (DNA): TGTGCCAGCAGCTTCGGCGGACCGGGGTATTTT. The whole variable domain, filled in from reference TRBV7-9 and TRBJ2-3, reads DTGVSQNPRHKITKRGQNVTFRCDPISEHNRLYWYRQTLGQGPEFLTYFQNEAQLEKSRLLSDRFSAERPKGSFSTLEIQRTEQGDSAMYLCASSFGGPGYFGPGTRLTVL.

V and J are TRBV5-1 and TRBJ2-1; 8 nucleotides match TRBD2. Germline V gene lookup returns CDR1 SGHRS and CDR2 YFSETQ. V trimming: 4 bases; J trimming: 4 bases; junction bases outside the gene matches: 10. This CDR3 is built from 16 residues. The CDR3 nucleotides read TGCGCCAGCAGCATAGATGGGACTAGTGCGTACAATGAGCAGTTCTTC. Its translation is CASSIDGTSAYNEQFF.

This clonotype was recorded many times. The chain links TRBV3-1 to TRBJ2-3; TRBD1 matches 7 bases. The CDR3 extends over 12 amino acids. Per germline, CDR1 LGHDT and CDR2 YNNKEL (reference sequence). V was clipped by 7 bases and J by 4 bases; unmatched bases: 2. The CDR3 bases are TGTGCCAGCACAGGGGGTCCAGATACGCAGTATTTT. This translates into CASTGGPDTQYF.

The rearrangement joins TRBV5-6 to TRBJ2-3; no firm D call. V gave up 2 bases and J gave up 9 bases, with 10 bases separating them. CDR1 is SGHDT and CDR2 is YYEEEE in the germline V gene. This CDR3 region has 12 residues. The CDR3 coding sequence is TGTGCCAGCAGCTTCCCCATGGGGACGCAGTATTTT. Amino acid sequence: CASSFPMGTQYF.

This clonotype has more than one count but fewer than ten. DNA of the CDR3: TGTGCCAGCAGCTTAAACCCACTCTTTACTAGCGGCCAGGGGAGGGATACGCAGTATTTT. The encoded protein is CASSLNPLFTSGQGRDTQYF. The V call is TRBV13, the J call TRBJ2-3; the match to TRBD2 covers 8 bases. This CDR3 is built from 20 residues. The trim removed 2 bases at V and 6 bases at J, leaving 22 bases unmatched. Germline CDR1 and CDR2: PRHDT and FYEKMQ (reference sequence).

This clonotype was seen many times. This chain uses TRBV7-2 with TRBJ2-7; TRBD2 matches 7 bases. The length of the CDR3 is 15 residues. Unmatched junction bases numbered 7, after V lost 2 bases and J lost 3 bases. Per the germline V gene, CDR1 is SGHTA and CDR2 is FQGNSA. The CDR3 loop is CASSLRAGRDYEQYF. CDR3 nucleotides: TGTGCCAGCAGCTTACGGGCAGGGAGGGACTACGAGCAGTACTTC.

In the case of this clonotype: Possible read error: a much larger clone is one base away. The V gene is TRBV25-1, the J gene TRBJ1-4; D gene uncertain. Trimming took 3 bases from V and 0 from J, leaving 11 bases between them. Germline V gene sequence: CDR1 MGHDK, CDR2 SYGVNS. The CDR3 length is 16 residues. The CDR3 bases are TGTGCCAGCAGTGACCGCTTAACCGCAACTAATGAAAAACTGTTTTTT. As protein: CASSDRLTATNEKLFF.

In its sample, this clonotype was seen a few times. The rearrangement joins TRBV14 to TRBJ1-4; D is unresolved. Germline V CDR1 and CDR2: SGHDN, FVKESK. V lost 5 bases to trimming and J lost 5 bases, with 15 bases between them. This CDR3 contains 15 residues. The CDR3 reads CASSYTSWSNEKLFF. CDR3 in DNA: TGTGCCAGCAGCTACACAAGCTGGTCAAATGAAAAACTGTTTTTT. Full variable domain (remainder filled in from reference TRBV14 and TRBJ1-4): EAGVTQFPSHSVIEKGQTVTLRCDPISGHDNLYWYRRVMGKEIKFLLHFVKESKQDESGMPNNRFLAERTGGTYSTLKVQPAELEDSGVYFCASSYTSWSNEKLFFGSGTQLSVL.

Many counts were recorded for this clonotype. The chain joins TRBV20-1 to TRBJ2-1; TRBD2 agrees at 8 bases. CDR1 and CDR2 (germline): DFQATT, SNEGSKA (reference sequence). CDR3 length: 13 residues. The J segment lost 8 bases and the V segment lost 3 bases, leaving 6 bases of the junction unmatched. CDR3 DNA sequence: TGCAGTGCTAGGAGTAGCGGGAATGATGAGCAGTTCTTC. Its protein product is CSARSSGNDEQFF.

This rearrangement joins TRBV4-1 to TRBJ2-7; perhaps D is TRBD1 or TRBD2 (5 bases each). V was shortened by 1 base and J by 6 bases, with 13 bases between the two germline ends. The germline V gene encodes CDR1 MGHRA and CDR2 YSYEKL. The CDR3 sequence is 14 residues long. CDR3 protein: CASSQGGTEFEQYF. The CDR3 DNA is TGCGCCAGCAGCCAAGGGGGGACCGAGTTCGAGCAGTACTTC.